This T cell receptor beta chain was recorded in a study of cytomegalovirus exposure and HLA in healthy donors. Study information: The 130 or so validation repertoires, a later analysis reported, used the same platform as the approximately 700 first-cohort repertoires.

A remark on this clone: The antigen is unknown.

Study outcomes and limitations: Subsequent analysis revealed that first-cohort TCR clusters tended to co-occur in the 120 or so validation repertoires.

This CDR3 spans 14 amino acids. Germline loops: CDR1 MNHNS, CDR2 SASEGT. The V end lost 4 bases, the J end lost 4 bases, and 13 bases lay between the germline ends. Here immunoSEQ multiplex PCR was the method, and the copy in TCRdb shows in-frame clones only, minus some. The sample lists 120,000 or so clones, approximately 92% seen once, with around 1.1% in the top ten. Separate from the approximately 650-subject first cohort, the approximately 120-subject validation cohort was the one that the donors belonged to. This chain uses TRBV6-1 with TRBJ1-1; a possible D gene is TRBD1 (6 bases). The source material was PBMCs. The source of this sequence is a woman aged 18-35 years in good health and CMV-seronegative. The CDR3 bases are TGTGCCAGCAGTGTTACAGGGTTCAGCACTGAAGCTTTCTTT. Its protein is CASSVTGFSTEAFF.